This T cell receptor (beta chain) was identified in a study of blood T cell repertoires in COVID-19. Original handling: Using reference gene primer amplification, nucleated cell counts were estimated. Generated by immunoSEQ multiplex PCR, the TCRdb table keeps only in-frame clones and is missing some. That table furnishes V, J and clone size, whereas the DNA furnished D and trimming. The sample carries about 280,000 clones, 88% recorded once. The germline gives CDR1 SGHVS, CDR2 FQNEAQ. The CDR3 contains 14 residues. V dropped 1 base and J dropped 8; count of bases not matched to a gene: 5. Sequenced sample: peripheral blood. This receptor was taken from a man aged 18 to 29 with active or convalescent COVID-19. The chain joins TRBV7-8 to TRBJ1-2, with TRBD1 matching over 9 bases. CDR3 residues: CASSLVGQGPGYTF. The CDR3, as DNA: TGTGCCAGCAGCTTAGTGGGACAGGGCCCGGGCTACACCTTC.